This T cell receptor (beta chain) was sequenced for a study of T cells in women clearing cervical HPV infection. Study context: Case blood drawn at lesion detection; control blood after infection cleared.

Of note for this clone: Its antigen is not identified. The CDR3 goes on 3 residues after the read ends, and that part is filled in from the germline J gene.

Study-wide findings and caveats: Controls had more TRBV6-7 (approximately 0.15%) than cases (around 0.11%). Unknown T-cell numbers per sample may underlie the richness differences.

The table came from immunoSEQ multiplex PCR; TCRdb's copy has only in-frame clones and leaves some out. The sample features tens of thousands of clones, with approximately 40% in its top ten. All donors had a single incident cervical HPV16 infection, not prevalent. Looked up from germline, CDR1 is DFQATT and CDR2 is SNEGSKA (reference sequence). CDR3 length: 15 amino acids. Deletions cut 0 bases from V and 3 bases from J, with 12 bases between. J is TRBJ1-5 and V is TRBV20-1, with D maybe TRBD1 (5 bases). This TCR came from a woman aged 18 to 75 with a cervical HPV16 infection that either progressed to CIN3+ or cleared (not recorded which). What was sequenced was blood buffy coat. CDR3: CSARDRGGFNQPQHF. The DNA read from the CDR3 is TGCAGTGCTAGAGATAGGGGCGGTTTCAATCAGCCC.